These 30 T cell receptor beta chains originate from one sample sequenced in a study of T cells after yellow fever vaccination. MiXCR, applied by TCRdb to the 5' RACE reads, yields one record per CDR3 protein. This sample has approximately 300,000 distinct CDR3 sequences, with around 6.8% found just once. The source was PBMCs, collected about 41 days after the first yellow fever vaccination. The receptors come from a man aged 18-30 years who received the YFV17D yellow fever vaccine.

The rearrangement links TRBV7-2 to TRBJ1-5, with a weak D call TRBD1 (5 bases). The CDR3 has 13 residues. Trimming pared 3 bases from V and 6 bases from J, leaving 9 bases between. In germline, CDR1 is SGHTA, CDR2 FQGNSA. The CDR3 DNA reads TGTGCCAGCAGCTTGAGGGGCCTTCAGCCCCAGCATTTT. The encoded protein is CASSLRGLQPQHF.

This clonotype was detected ten times or more. The rearrangement joins TRBV5-1 to TRBJ2-1, with TRBD2 identical over 9 bases. The CDR3 runs to 15 residues. Germline V gene lookup returns CDR1 SGHRS and CDR2 YFSETQ. The V segment lost 0 bases and the J segment 12 bases; nucleotides outside the gene matches: 10. CDR3: CASSLDSGGVLGQFF. The CDR3 DNA reads TGCGCCAGCAGCTTGGATAGCGGGGGAGTACTGGGGCAGTTCTTC. Full variable domain (outside the CDR3, taken from reference TRBV5-1 and TRBJ2-1): KAGVTQTPRYLIKTRGQQVTLSCSPISGHRSVSWYQQTPGQGLQFLFEYFSETQRNKGNFPGRFSGRQFSNSRSEMNVSTLELGDSALYLCASSLDSGGVLGQFFGPGTRLTVL.

This clonotype was seen ten or more times. The chain recombines TRBV4-3 with TRBJ2-3, with TRBD2 identical over 8 bases. V lost 1 base, J lost 0 bases, and 6 bases stayed unmatched. Germline lookup yields CDR1 LGHNA and CDR2 YSLEER. This CDR3 region has 17 residues. The CDR3 reads CASSQGASGFSTDTQYF. The DNA for the CDR3 is TGCGCCAGCAGCCAAGGGGCTAGCGGGTTTAGCACAGATACGCAGTATTTT.

The table lists this clonotype with a few counts. The chain carries TRBV20-1 and TRBJ2-7; a possible D gene is TRBD2 (6 bases). The CDR3 totals 12 residues. CDR1 and CDR2 (germline): DFQATT, SNEGSKA (reference sequence). V lost 5 bases to trimming and J lost 5 bases, with 13 bases between them. CDR3 nucleotide sequence: TGCAGTGCTGTGGGGGGAACGGACGAGCAGTACTTC. Translation gives CSAVGGTDEQYF.

The CDR3 region is CASSPSGGRETQYF. The CDR3 bases are TGTGCCAGCAGTCCTAGCGGGGGACGAGAGACCCAGTACTTC. The rearrangement joins TRBV7-9 to TRBJ2-5, with 10 bases matching TRBD2. V dropped 6 bases and J dropped 4; count of bases not matched to a gene: 5. CDR1 SEHNR and CDR2 FQNEAQ come from the germline V gene (reference sequence). The CDR3 has 14 amino acids.

There are many counts of this clonotype. V gene TRBV5-1 combines with J gene TRBJ2-1, with unresolved D. CDR1 SGHRS and CDR2 YFSETQ come from the germline V gene. There are 14 residues in the CDR3. V lost 0 bases to trimming and J lost 1 base, with 5 bases between them. Written as DNA, the CDR3 is TGCGCCAGCAGCTTGGGGGGTTCCTACAATGAGCAGTTCTTC. Protein: CASSLGGSYNEQFF.

About this clonotype itself: This may be a read error: a much more frequent sequence differs by one nucleotide. V and J are TRBV12-3 or TRBV12-4 and TRBJ1-1, with unresolved D. V was shortened by 5 bases and J by 4 bases, with 17 bases between the two germline ends. This CDR3 comprises 15 residues. This CDR3 is CASSPPGAMSTEAFF. CDR3 sequence (DNA): TGTGCCAGCAGTCCCCCCGGAGCGATGAGCACTGAAGCTTTCTTT.

This clonotype was seen at least ten times. V and J are TRBV27 and TRBJ2-6; D is uncertain. The CDR3 is 15 residues long. The V gene lost 6 bases and the J gene lost 3 bases, with 12 bases spanning the gap. Germline values: CDR1 MNHEY, CDR2 SMNVEV (reference sequence). In DNA form, the CDR3 reads TGTGCCAGCAGCTCGCGCCTCAATGGGGCCAACGTCCTGACTTTC. Its translation is CASSSRLNGANVLTF. The variable domain in full, completed from reference TRBV27 and TRBJ2-6, reads EAQVTQNPRYLITVTGKKLTVTCSQNMNHEYMSWYRQDPGLGLRQIYYSMNVEVTDKGDVPEGYKVSRKEKRNFPLILESPSPNQTSLYFCASSSRLNGANVLTFGAGSRLTVL.

This clonotype was seen a handful of times. The rearrangement uses TRBV11-2 and TRBJ2-3; 10 positions match TRBD2. J lost 2 bases, V lost 2 bases, and 10 bases had no gene match. The CDR3 runs 18 residues. Germline V gene sequence: CDR1 SGHAT, CDR2 FQNNGV. In DNA form, the CDR3 reads TGTGCCAGCAGCTTACCCCCTAGCGGGGGTCCAGACACAGATACGCAGTATTTT. Residues: CASSLPPSGGPDTDTQYF.

This clonotype was recorded a few times. The V and J genes are TRBV20-1 and TRBJ2-4, with 7 bases fitting TRBD1. V trimming: 6 bases; J trimming: 2 bases; junction bases outside the gene matches: 16. CDR3 length: 17 residues. Germline-derived CDR1 and CDR2 are DFQATT and SNEGSKA (reference sequence). The CDR3 bases are TGCAGTGCCGCGACAGGGCAAGCTTTCCGCACCAAAAACATTCAGTACTTC. It codes for CSAATGQAFRTKNIQYF.

This clonotype appeared many times. The rearrangement links TRBV7-9 to TRBJ2-5, with TRBD2 matching over 8 bases. There are 14 residues in the CDR3. Germline values: CDR1 SEHNR, CDR2 FQNEAQ (reference sequence). Trimming at V came to 5 bases and at J to 4 bases, leaving 6 bases not matched to a gene. As DNA, the CDR3 is TGTGCCAGCAGCCGAGCGGGGGCCGGAGAGACCCAGTACTTC. Protein: CASSRAGAGETQYF.

This clonotype came up many times. The V call is TRBV29-1, the J call TRBJ2-3; D is ambiguous. Trimming took 3 bases from V and 3 from J, leaving 13 bases between them. CDR3 length equals 14 residues. CDR1 SQVTM and CDR2 ANQGSEA come from the germline V gene. This CDR3 reads CSVEVFKETDTQYF. The CDR3 nucleotides read TGCAGCGTTGAGGTGTTTAAGGAGACAGATACGCAGTATTTT.

This clonotype was counted at least ten times. The chain combines TRBV5-1 with TRBJ2-7; the match to TRBD1 covers 10 bases. This CDR3 comprises 15 residues. V shed 4 bases, J shed 4 bases, and the junction held 8 bases outside the gene matches. Germline V gene sequence: CDR1 SGHRS, CDR2 YFSETQ. CDR3 loop: CASSVVGTGEYEQYF. The CDR3 region has the DNA TGCGCCAGCAGCGTGGTCGGGACAGGGGAGTACGAGCAGTACTTC.

This chain uses TRBV15 with TRBJ2-5; 10 positions match TRBD2. This CDR3 has 18 residues. Germline values: CDR1 LNHNV, CDR2 YYDKDF (reference sequence). The ends lost 2 bases at V and 5 bases at J; junction bases unmatched: 14. CDR3 sequence: CATSRKPSGLAVRETQYF. The CDR3 DNA is TGTGCCACCAGCAGAAAGCCCTCAGGACTAGCGGTCCGGGAGACCCAGTACTTC.

This clonotype has a handful of counts. This chain links TRBV18 with TRBJ2-7; a possible D gene is TRBD2 (7 bases). CDR1 and CDR2 (germline): KGHSH, LQKENI. The CDR3 loop spans 15 amino acids. V lost 3 bases, J lost 4 bases, and 16 bases lay in between. The DNA for the CDR3 is TGTGCCAGCTCACCTTCGAGTGGGAGGGGGTACGAGCAGTACGTC. Translation gives CASSPSSGRGYEQYV.

This clonotype was counted ten times or more. The V and J genes are TRBV21-1 and TRBJ1-1. TRBV21-1 is labeled a pseudogene. There are 16 residues in the CDR3. The CDR3 spells CASSKGKREMNTEAFF. Here the CDR3 DNA reads TGTGCCAGCAGCAAAGGAAAGAGGGAGATGAACACTGAAGCTTTCTTT.

This clonotype was detected only a few times. The rearrangement links TRBV6-1 to TRBJ2-5; 7 nucleotides line up with TRBD2. The CDR3 extends over 16 amino acids. V lost 6 bases and J lost 5; bases outside the gene matches: 15. Per germline, CDR1 MNHNS and CDR2 SASEGT. CDR3 residues: CASSPTFRGGGETQYF. For the CDR3, the DNA is TGTGCCAGCAGCCCTACTTTTCGCGGGGGAGGTGAGACCCAGTACTTC.

The sample holds a few counts of this clonotype. The J gene is TRBJ1-4, the V gene TRBV3-1, with D unclear. Germline V gene data show CDR1 as LGHDT and CDR2 as YNNKEL (reference sequence). The CDR3 is 14 amino acids. Trimming shortened V by 4 bases and J by 8 bases, and 14 bases separated the two germline ends. The CDR3 nucleotides read TGTGCCAGCAGCCGGGTGCCCTCGGCCGAAAAACTGTTTTTT. Encoded protein: CASSRVPSAEKLFF.

The genes are TRBV24-1 and TRBJ2-3; D unclear. Germline V gene lookup returns CDR1 KGHDR and CDR2 SFDVKD. The CDR3 covers 11 residues. The germline V and J ends were trimmed by 7 bases and 5 bases, with 6 bases remaining between them. The CDR3 region has the DNA TGTGCCACCAGGTCGGGAGATACGCAGTATTTT. This sequence encodes CATRSGDTQYF.

The chain combines TRBV5-1 with TRBJ2-5; D might be TRBD2 (6 bases). CDR3 length equals 16 residues. The germline CDR1 and CDR2 sequences are SGHRS and YFSETQ. The V end lost 4 bases, the J end lost 5 bases, and 21 bases lay between the germline ends. The CDR3 loop reads CASSGGTSYTGETQYF. CDR3 DNA: TGCGCCAGCAGCGGGGGGACGTCGTATACGGGGGAGACCCAGTACTTC.

This clonotype appeared once. A much larger clonotype is one base distant, so this may be a read error. The chain carries TRBV5-5 and TRBJ2-5, with D unclear. CDR3 length: 13 amino acids. Germline CDR1 is SGHKS and CDR2 is YYEKEE (reference sequence). V lost 0 bases, J lost 7 bases, and 10 bases lay in between. CDR3 residues: CASSLEWRGTQYF. Written as DNA, the CDR3 is TGTGCCAGCAGCTTGGAGTGGAGAGGGACCCAGTACTTC.

The chain carries TRBV6-2 or TRBV6-3 and TRBJ1-2; D possibly corresponds to TRBD1 (6 bases). V was pared by 4 bases and J by 1 base, with 13 bases between. The CDR3 totals 15 residues. CDR1 is MNHEY, CDR2 SVGEGT, per germline. The CDR3 loop reads CASSWQGLFNYGYTF. Here the CDR3 DNA reads TGTGCCAGCAGTTGGCAGGGGTTATTTAACTATGGCTACACCTTC.

The J gene is TRBJ2-1, the V gene TRBV5-4; TRBD1 aligns across 8 bases. The CDR3 is 17 amino acids. CDR1 is SGHNT, CDR2 YYREEE, per germline (reference sequence). Losses at the gene ends were 2 bases for V and 4 bases for J; bases not matched to a gene: 11. The CDR3 DNA sequence: TGTGCCAGCAGCTTCTCCACGGACAGGGCGACGTACAATGAGCAGTTCTTC. Encoded protein: CASSFSTDRATYNEQFF.

Only a few counts were recorded for this clonotype. The V call is TRBV10-1, the J call TRBJ2-2; no definite D call. The CDR3 consists of 13 residues. Trimming shortened V by 3 bases and J by 4 bases, and 6 bases separated the two germline ends. Germline lookup yields CDR1 WNHNN and CDR2 SYGVQD (reference sequence). The chain's CDR3 is CASSESGTGELFF. Written as DNA, the CDR3 is TGCGCCAGCAGTGAATCGGGCACCGGGGAGCTGTTTTTT.

This clonotype was observed a few times. This chain joins TRBV29-1 and TRBJ2-5, with a possible D match to TRBD2 (7 bases). Looked up from germline, CDR1 is SQVTM and CDR2 is ANQGSEA. Trimming took 3 bases from V and 1 from J, leaving 12 bases between them. The CDR3 contains 14 residues. CDR3 coding DNA: TGCAGCGTTGATGCGGGGGCAATCCAAGAGACCCAGTACTTC. It yields the protein CSVDAGAIQETQYF. Filled out from reference TRBV29-1 and TRBJ2-5, the complete variable domain reads SAVISQKPSRDICQRGTSLTIQCQVDSQVTMMFWYRQQPGQSLTLIATANQGSEATYESGFVIDKFPISRPNLTFSTLTVSNMSPEDSSIYLCSVDAGAIQETQYFGPGTRLLVL.

The rearrangement uses TRBV28 and TRBJ1-2, with D perhaps matching TRBD1 (5 bases). The CDR3 runs to 12 residues. V was shortened by 6 bases and J by 8 bases, with 13 bases between the two germline ends. CDR1 and CDR2 from the germline V gene are MDHEN and SYDVKM. The CDR3 is CASRKPWGGYTF. In nucleotides, the CDR3 is TGTGCCAGCAGAAAACCCTGGGGGGGCTACACCTTC.

This clonotype was picked up many times. This rearrangement joins TRBV19 to TRBJ1-5, with D possibly TRBD1 on 5 matching bases. CDR1 is LNHDA, CDR2 SQIVND, per germline (reference sequence). This CDR3 contains 13 residues. The germline V and J ends were trimmed by 3 bases and 6 bases, with 9 bases remaining between them. CDR3 region: CASSMSRAQPQHF. CDR3 DNA: TGTGCCAGTAGTATGAGCAGGGCTCAGCCCCAGCATTTT.

This chain uses TRBV11-2 with TRBJ1-1, with a weak D call TRBD1 (5 bases). The CDR3 runs to 15 residues. Germline CDR1 is SGHAT and CDR2 is FQNNGV. With 0 bases removed from V and 9 bases from J, the gap between germline ends came to 17 bases. In nucleotides, the CDR3 is TGTGCCAGCAGCTTAGACAAAGGGACTCCTCTGAAAGCTTTCTTT. This translates into CASSLDKGTPLKAFF.

A few counts support this clonotype. This chain joins TRBV20-1 and TRBJ1-2; 7 bases map to TRBD1. The CDR3 spans 13 residues. After removal of 6 bases from V and 1 base from J, the junction contained 5 bases not matched to a gene. Germline V gene lookup returns CDR1 DFQATT and CDR2 SNEGSKA (reference sequence). In nucleotides, the CDR3 is TGCAGTGCGGGACAGCCGATTAACTATGGCTACACCTTC. Its translation: CSAGQPINYGYTF.

In its sample, this clonotype was seen many times. V is TRBV6-5 and J is TRBJ2-7, with D hard to call. The CDR3 is 14 residues long. V was clipped by 2 bases and J by 2 bases, with 10 bases between them. Germline V CDR1 and CDR2: MNHEY, SVGAGI. The CDR3 is CASSYRTRTYEQYV. In DNA form, the CDR3 reads TGTGCCAGCAGTTACCGGACCAGGACCTACGAGCAGTACGTC.